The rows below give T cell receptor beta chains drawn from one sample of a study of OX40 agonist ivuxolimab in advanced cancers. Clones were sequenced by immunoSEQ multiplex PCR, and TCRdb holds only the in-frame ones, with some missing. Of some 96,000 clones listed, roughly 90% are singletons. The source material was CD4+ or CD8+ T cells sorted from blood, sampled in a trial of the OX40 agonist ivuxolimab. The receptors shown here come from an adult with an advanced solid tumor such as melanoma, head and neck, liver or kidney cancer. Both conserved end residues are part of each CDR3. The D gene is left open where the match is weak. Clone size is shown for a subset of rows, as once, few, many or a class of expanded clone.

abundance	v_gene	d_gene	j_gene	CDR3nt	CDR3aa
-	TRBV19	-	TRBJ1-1	TGTGCCAGTAGTCCTGGGGGTACCAATACCCCAACGGGTTTCTTT	CASSPGGTNTPTGFF
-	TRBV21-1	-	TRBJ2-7	TGTGCCAGCAGCAAGAGCTCTATTTCCTACGAGCAGTACTTC	CASSKSSISYEQYF
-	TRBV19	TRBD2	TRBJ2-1	TGTGCCAGTAGTTTTCTAGCGGGAGCTAACTACAATGAGCAGTTCTTC	CASSFLAGANYNEQFF
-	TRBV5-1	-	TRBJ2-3	TGCGCCAGCAGCTTGGCCGTCCGGGGTGGCCGCACAGATACGCAGTATTTT	CASSLAVRGGRTDTQYF
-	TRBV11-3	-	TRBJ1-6	TGTGCCAGCAGCCGAGGGGGGGTCGGGTCACCCCTCCACTTT	CASSRGGVGSPLHF
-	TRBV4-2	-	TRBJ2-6	TGTGCCAGCAGCCATGTTTACTCTGGGGCCAACGTCCTGACTTTC	CASSHVYSGANVLTF
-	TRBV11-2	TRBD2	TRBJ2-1	TGTGCCAGCAGCCCCCCGGGACTAGCCGGAAATGAGCAGTTCTTC	CASSPPGLAGNEQFF
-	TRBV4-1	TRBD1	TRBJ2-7	TGCGCCAGCAGCATACAGGGGGCTCCTTACGGCGAGCAGTACTTC	CASSIQGAPYGEQYF
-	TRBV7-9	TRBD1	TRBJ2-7	TGTGCCAGCAGCTTGGGACAGAAACTCTCCTACGAGCAGTACTTC	CASSLGQKLSYEQYF
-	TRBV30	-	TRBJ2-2	TGTGCCTGGACCTTTAATTATAACACCGGGGAGCTGTTTTTT	CAWTFNYNTGELFF
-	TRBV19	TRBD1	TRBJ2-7	TGTGCCAGTAGTAAAACAGGGGGGCAGCGCGAGCAGTACTTC	CASSKTGGQREQYF
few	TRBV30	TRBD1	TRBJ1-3	TGTGCCTGGAGTCGGACAGGGACAAGAAACACCATATATTTT	CAWSRTGTRNTIYF
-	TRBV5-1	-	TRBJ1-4	TGCGCCAGCAGGGCTAGGGGGGAATTGGATGAAAAACTGTTTTTT	CASRARGELDEKLFF
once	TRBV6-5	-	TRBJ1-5	TGTGCCAGCAGTTACTCGAGCCACATTGGGGGTCAGCCCCAGCATTTT	CASSYSSHIGGQPQHF
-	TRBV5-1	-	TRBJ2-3	TGCGCCAGCAGCTTGGTTCAGCTCACAGATACGCAGTATTTT	CASSLVQLTDTQYF
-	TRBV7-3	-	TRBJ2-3	TGTGCCAGCAGCCCCGGGGGGCCGGGCACAGATACGCAGTATTTT	CASSPGGPGTDTQYF